Below, 27 T cell receptor beta chains from the same sample are listed, as sequenced in a study of radiation and T cells in renal cell carcinoma. Time point described: blood 2 weeks post-SBRT. The treatment: 15 Gy SBRT to primary tumor, nephrectomy 4 weeks later. Method: immunoSEQ multiplex PCR; TCRdb's copy keeps in-frame clones and lacks some. The sample has roughly 49,000 clones, approximately 80% seen once. Sequencing used blood, obtained from a patient whose treatment included radiotherapy and nephrectomy. All receptors come from a woman in her 70s with renal cell carcinoma.

This clone appeared a single time. The genes are TRBV7-9 and TRBJ2-1; TRBD2 matches at 8 bases. This CDR3 is 14 amino acids long. Per the germline V gene, CDR1 is SEHNR and CDR2 is FQNEAQ (reference sequence). V gave up 5 bases and J gave up 7 bases; unmatched junction bases: 7. The CDR3, as DNA: TGTGCCAGCAGCCTGGGACTAGGCCTGAATGAGCAGTTCTTC. This translates into CASSLGLGLNEQFF.

The chain joins TRBV11-1 to TRBJ1-3; TRBD1 might be the D (6 bases). The CDR3 consists of 16 residues. Between the trimmed V and J ends, which lost 6 bases and 0 bases, there was a span of 15 bases. The germline gives CDR1 SGHAT, CDR2 FQDESV (reference sequence). The CDR3 protein is CASRTNRDNSGNTIYF. CDR3 coding DNA: TGTGCCAGCAGGACGAACCGGGACAACTCTGGAAACACCATATATTTT. Variable domain in full (rest from reference TRBV11-1 and TRBJ1-3): EAEVAQSPRYKITEKSQAVAFWCDPISGHATLYWYRQILGQGPELLVQFQDESVVDDSQLPKDRFSAERLKGVDSTLKIQPAELGDSAMYLCASRTNRDNSGNTIYFGEGSWLTVV.

The rearrangement uses TRBV6-4 and TRBJ1-1, with TRBD1 identical over 8 bases. The V gene's germline CDR1 is MRHNA and CDR2 SNTAGT. Trimming at V came to 4 bases and at J to 5 bases, leaving 6 bases not matched to a gene. The CDR3 consists of 14 residues. The CDR3 loop reads CASSASQGATEAFF. The CDR3 DNA reads TGTGCCAGCAGTGCTTCTCAGGGGGCAACTGAAGCTTTCTTT.

The chain carries TRBV7-2 and TRBJ1-5; no firm D call. V dropped 0 bases and J dropped 5 bases, with 5 bases sitting between them. Germline CDR1 SGHTA, CDR2 FQGNSA. The CDR3 totals 13 residues. The chain's CDR3 is CASSLAIDQPQHF. In DNA form, the CDR3 reads TGTGCCAGCAGCTTAGCAATTGATCAGCCCCAGCATTTT.

The gene calls are TRBV6-1 and TRBJ1-1; D unresolved. Germline V gene lookup returns CDR1 MNHNS and CDR2 SASEGT. This CDR3 spans 12 amino acids. Between the trimmed V and J ends, which lost 4 bases and 3 bases, there was a span of 6 bases. The CDR3 DNA reads as TGTGCCAGCAGTGTAGGGTACACTGAAGCTTTCTTT. As protein: CASSVGYTEAFF.

The chain is built from TRBV7-9 and TRBJ1-2, with TRBD1 matching over 11 bases. The V and J ends lost 5 bases and 7 bases, in that order; junction bases with no gene match: 6. This CDR3 is built from 14 residues. CDR1 is SEHNR, CDR2 FQNEAQ, per germline (reference sequence). Here the CDR3 DNA reads TGTGCCAGCAGCCGGACAGGGGGCGCGATTGGCTACACCTTC. Residues: CASSRTGGAIGYTF.

This clone showed up just a few times. V and J are TRBV4-1 and TRBJ2-1; D is undetermined. The CDR3 consists of 18 residues. V was trimmed by 1 base and J by 0 bases, leaving 16 bases between them. Per germline, CDR1 MGHRA and CDR2 YSYEKL. CDR3 amino acids: CASSQVDMGITSYNEQFF. CDR3 in DNA: TGCGCCAGCAGCCAAGTCGACATGGGGATAACCTCCTACAATGAGCAGTTCTTC.

This clone was seen many times. The chain has TRBV12-5 and TRBJ2-7; D unresolved. Germline V gene sequence: CDR1 LGHNT, CDR2 FRNRAP. Trimming left V 6 bases short and J 3 bases short, with 9 bases between. The CDR3 loop spans 12 amino acids. The CDR3 sequence: CASGTNGYEQYF. DNA of the CDR3: TGTGCTAGTGGAACCAATGGCTACGAGCAGTACTTC.

In this sample, this clone turned up once. This CDR3 is CASSPGLGGTGELFF. In DNA form, the CDR3 reads TGTGCCAGCAGCCCGGGACTAGGCGGCACCGGGGAGCTGTTTTTT. V is TRBV6-4 and J is TRBJ2-2, with TRBD2 identical over 8 bases. The CDR3 is made up of 15 amino acids. Germline trimming cut 6 bases from V and 4 bases from J; bases unmatched to any gene: 7. From germline, CDR1 is MRHNA and CDR2 SNTAGT.

With respect to this clone: Additional DNA sequences in this sample encode the identical CDR3. The V and J genes are TRBV4-1 and TRBJ2-7, with D possibly being TRBD1 (6 bases). Germline CDR1 reads MGHRA; CDR2 reads YSYEKL. Trimming removed 5 bases at V and 2 bases at J, with 25 bases between. CDR3 length equals 18 residues. The chain's CDR3 is CASSVQSRSGTKTYEQYF. In DNA, the CDR3 is TGCGCCAGCAGCGTTCAAAGCAGGTCCGGGACAAAGACCTACGAGCAGTACTTC.

This clone was picked up a small number of times. V is TRBV4-1 and J is TRBJ1-6; D remains unclear. Germline V CDR1 and CDR2: MGHRA, YSYEKL. The germline V and J ends were trimmed by 10 bases and 6 bases, with 7 bases remaining between them. This CDR3 spans 11 amino acids. CDR3 residues: CATSANSPLHF. The DNA of the CDR3 is TGCGCCACCTCAGCTAATTCACCCCTCCACTTT.

The rearrangement links TRBV7-2 to TRBJ1-2; 9 bases align to TRBD1. The CDR3 has 15 amino acids. Germline assignment: CDR1 SGHTA and CDR2 FQGNSA. V lost 5 bases to trimming and J lost 5 bases; unmatched junction nucleotides: 9. CDR3 sequence (DNA): TGTGCCAGCAGCCCACCCGGGACAGGGATATATGGCTACACCTTC. Translated, it gives CASSPPGTGIYGYTF. The full variable domain, rest sourced from reference TRBV7-2 and TRBJ1-2, is GAGVSQSPSNKVTEKGKDVELRCDPISGHTALYWYRQSLGQGLEFLIYFQGNSAPDKSGLPSDRFSAERTGGSVSTLTIQRTQQEDSAVYLCASSPPGTGIYGYTFGSGTRLTVV.

This clone appeared a single time. The gene calls are TRBV7-9 and TRBJ2-7; 11 positions match TRBD2. Germline V gene lookup returns CDR1 SEHNR and CDR2 FQNEAQ (reference sequence). The length of the CDR3 is 16 residues. V was pared by 4 bases and J by 5 bases, with 10 bases of the junction left unmatched. Here the CDR3 reads CASSSNSGRARDEQYF. CDR3 DNA sequence: TGTGCCAGCAGCTCCAATAGCGGGAGGGCCCGGGACGAGCAGTACTTC.

The chain joins TRBV19 to TRBJ2-7; D not resolved. Germline CDR1 LNHDA, CDR2 SQIVND (reference sequence). This CDR3 is 16 amino acids long. The V end lost 0 bases, the J end lost 0 bases, and 12 bases lay between the germline ends. CDR3 residues: CASSIDSQVSSYEQYF. The DNA of the CDR3 is TGTGCCAGTAGTATAGATTCCCAGGTTTCCTCCTACGAGCAGTACTTC.

On this clone: At the DNA level, this CDR3 is encoded by other sequences in the same sample as well. This chain joins TRBV19 and TRBJ1-5; weak D call: TRBD1 (6 bases). V shed 1 base and J shed 4 bases, with 8 bases lying between them. This CDR3 is built from 14 residues. Germline V gene sequence: CDR1 LNHDA, CDR2 SQIVND (reference sequence). This CDR3 reads CASSIGQGNQPQHF. For the CDR3, the DNA is TGTGCCAGTAGTATAGGGCAGGGGAATCAGCCCCAGCATTTT. The full variable domain, completed using reference TRBV19 and TRBJ1-5, is DGGITQSPKYLFRKEGQNVTLSCEQNLNHDAMYWYRQDPGQGLRLIYYSQIVNDFQKGDIAEGYSVSREKKESFPLTVTSAQKNPTAFYLCASSIGQGNQPQHFGDGTRLSIL.

Details on this clone: The sample holds other DNA sequences that translate to the same CDR3. The chain is built from TRBV29-1 and TRBJ2-2; possibly TRBD1 for D (5 bases). The CDR3 contains 12 residues. The germline V and J ends were trimmed by 2 bases and 7 bases, with 8 bases remaining between them. Germline V gene data show CDR1 as SQVTM and CDR2 as ANQGSEA. This CDR3 is CSVEQGSGELFF. The CDR3 bases are TGCAGCGTTGAACAGGGAAGCGGGGAGCTGTTTTTT.

The V call is TRBV25-1, the J call TRBJ2-5; TRBD2 matches at 7 bases. Trimming took 7 bases from V and 1 from J; bases not matched to a gene: 3. This CDR3 is built from 13 residues. Germline V gene data show CDR1 as MGHDK and CDR2 as SYGVNS. CDR3 in DNA: TGTGCCAGCACCAGCGGGGTCCAAGAGACCCAGTACTTC. It encodes CASTSGVQETQYF.

The genes are TRBV7-3 and TRBJ1-1; the match to TRBD1 covers 8 bases. Germline CDR1 is SGHTA and CDR2 is FQGTGA. The CDR3 totals 13 residues. The V and J ends lost 4 bases and 3 bases, in that order; junction bases with no gene match: 1. The chain's CDR3 is CASSSQGDTEAFF. The CDR3 DNA reads TGTGCCAGCAGCTCACAGGGGGACACTGAAGCTTTCTTT. The complete variable domain, with remaining parts taken from reference TRBV7-3 and TRBJ1-1, reads GAGVSQTPSNKVTEKGKYVELRCDPISGHTALYWYRQSLGQGPEFLIYFQGTGAADDSGLPNDRFFAVRPEGSVSTLKIQRTERGDSAVYLCASSSQGDTEAFFGQGTRLTVV.

The J gene is TRBJ2-6, the V gene TRBV29-1; D unclear. Per the germline V gene, CDR1 is SQVTM and CDR2 is ANQGSEA. There are 15 residues in the CDR3. V was cut by 4 bases and J by 0 bases, with 10 bases left in between. This chain's CDR3 is CSVGFQYSGANVLTF. The CDR3 DNA follows: TGCAGCGTTGGATTTCAGTACTCTGGGGCCAACGTCCTGACTTTC.

The rearrangement links TRBV10-3 to TRBJ2-5; D might be TRBD1 (5 bases). Trimming left V 3 bases short and J 5 bases short, with 19 bases between. CDR1 is ENHRY and CDR2 is SYGVKD in the germline V gene. This CDR3 has 16 residues. The CDR3 nucleotides read TGTGCCATCAGTGATCTCGAAAGGGGATCAGGGGAGACCCAGTACTTC. Residues: CAISDLERGSGETQYF.

This sequence joins TRBV5-1 and TRBJ2-7; TRBD1 aligns across 7 bases. Germline values: CDR1 SGHRS, CDR2 YFSETQ. The V segment lost 4 bases and the J segment 3 bases; nucleotides outside the gene matches: 7. The CDR3 is made up of 14 amino acids. The CDR3: CASSPGQSYYEQYF. The CDR3 DNA follows: TGCGCCAGCAGCCCGGGACAGTCGTACTACGAGCAGTACTTC.

The chain has TRBV5-1 and TRBJ1-1, with D perhaps matching TRBD1 (5 bases). V shed 1 base and J shed 1 base, with 11 bases lying between them. The CDR3 is made up of 15 amino acids. In germline, CDR1 is SGHRS, CDR2 YFSETQ. The CDR3 DNA follows: TGCGCCAGCAGCTTGAGAGGGCAGGGGAACACTGAAGCTTTCTTT. It is translated as CASSLRGQGNTEAFF.

This sequence joins TRBV11-3 and TRBJ2-5; tentatively, D is TRBD2 (5 bases). V was clipped by 4 bases and J by 4 bases, with 22 bases between them. CDR1 SGHNT and CDR2 YENEEA come from the germline V gene. The CDR3 length is 17 residues. The CDR3 nucleotides read TGTGCCAGCAGCTCTACCGGGAACTTTGGGGTCCGAGAGACCCAGTACTTC. This sequence encodes CASSSTGNFGVRETQYF.

This chain connects TRBV10-3 to TRBJ2-7, with 9 bases lining up with TRBD1. This CDR3 is 15 amino acids long. From germline, CDR1 is ENHRY and CDR2 SYGVKD. The J segment lost 7 bases and the V segment lost 5 bases, leaving 12 bases of the junction unmatched. The CDR3, as DNA: TGTGCCATCAGTCCCGGGACAGGGAGGTTCTATGAGCAGTACTTC. Its translation is CAISPGTGRFYEQYF.

The chain links TRBV14 to TRBJ1-2; TRBD1 might be the D (6 bases). The CDR3 spans 16 residues. CDR1 is SGHDN and CDR2 is FVKESK in the germline V gene. The V end was cut by 4 bases, the J end by 8 bases, with 23 bases between. The CDR3 reads CASSRWSGDTSGGYTF. The CDR3 coding sequence is TGTGCCAGCAGCCGTTGGAGCGGGGACACCTCGGGAGGCTACACCTTC.

The V and J genes are TRBV18 and TRBJ2-3; D uncertain. Trimming took 2 bases from V and 1 from J, leaving 13 bases between them. The germline V gene has CDR1 KGHSH and CDR2 LQKENI. This CDR3 has 16 amino acids. The CDR3 nucleotides read TGTGCCAGCTCACCAACGGCAGGAGCCCGCACAGATACGCAGTATTTT. This gives the protein CASSPTAGARTDTQYF.

V is TRBV5-6 and J is TRBJ1-4; TRBD1 aligns across 7 bases. The J segment lost 5 bases and the V segment lost 2 bases, leaving 3 bases of the junction unmatched. The germline gives CDR1 SGHDT, CDR2 YYEEEE. The CDR3 spans 14 residues. Written as DNA, the CDR3 is TGTGCCAGCAGCTTTGACAGGGAGAATGAAAAACTGTTTTTT. Residues: CASSFDRENEKLFF.